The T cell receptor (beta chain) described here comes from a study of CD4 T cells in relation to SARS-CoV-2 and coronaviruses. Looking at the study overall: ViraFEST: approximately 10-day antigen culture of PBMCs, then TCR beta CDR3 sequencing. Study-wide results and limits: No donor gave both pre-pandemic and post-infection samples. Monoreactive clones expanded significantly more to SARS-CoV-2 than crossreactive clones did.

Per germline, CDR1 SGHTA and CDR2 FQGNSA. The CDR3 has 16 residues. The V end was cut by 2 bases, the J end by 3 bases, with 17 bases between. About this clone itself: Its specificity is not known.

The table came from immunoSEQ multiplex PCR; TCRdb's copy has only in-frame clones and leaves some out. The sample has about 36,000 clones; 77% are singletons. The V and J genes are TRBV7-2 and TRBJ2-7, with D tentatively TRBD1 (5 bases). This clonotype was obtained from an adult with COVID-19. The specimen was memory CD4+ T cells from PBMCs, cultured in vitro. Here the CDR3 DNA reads TGTGCCAGCAGCTTATTTCCCTCAGGGTCCATCTACGAGCAGTACTTC. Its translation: CASSLFPSGSIYEQYF.